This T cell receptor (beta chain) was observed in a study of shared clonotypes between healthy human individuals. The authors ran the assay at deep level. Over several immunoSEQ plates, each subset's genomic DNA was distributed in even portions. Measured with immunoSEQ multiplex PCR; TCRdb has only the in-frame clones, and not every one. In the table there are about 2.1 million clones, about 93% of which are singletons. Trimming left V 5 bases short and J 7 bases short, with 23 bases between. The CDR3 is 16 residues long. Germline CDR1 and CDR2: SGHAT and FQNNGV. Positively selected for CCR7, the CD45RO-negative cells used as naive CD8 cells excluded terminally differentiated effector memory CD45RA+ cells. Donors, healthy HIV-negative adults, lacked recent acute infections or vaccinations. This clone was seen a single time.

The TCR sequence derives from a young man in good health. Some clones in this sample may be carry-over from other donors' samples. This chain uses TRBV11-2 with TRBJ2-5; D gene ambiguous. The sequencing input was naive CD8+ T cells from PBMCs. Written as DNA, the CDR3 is TGTGCCAGCAGCCCTAGTGGTACAGTTAGAGTCGGGACCCAGTACTTC. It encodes CASSPSGTVRVGTQYF.